This paragraph covers one T cell receptor (beta chain) sequence. Its antigen remains unidentified. Sequencing was performed with immunoSEQ multiplex PCR; in TCRdb, only in-frame clones are kept and a portion is missing. The data hold 55,000 to 70,000 clones, with around 84% observed a single time. The data derive from a study of OX40 agonist ivuxolimab in advanced cancers. V gave up 0 bases and J gave up 6 bases; unmatched junction bases: 4. The CDR3 spans 16 residues. Germline V gene lookup returns CDR1 SGHDT and CDR2 YYEEEE. General observations from the study: Certain nonresponding patients likewise had low normalized T-cell clonal expansion. Patients who responded partially at 0.1-3.0 mg/kg showed clonal expansion ranking among the lowest.

This chain links TRBV5-6 with TRBJ2-5; 14 bases fit TRBD2. The sequence was collected from an adult with an advanced solid tumor such as melanoma, head and neck, liver or kidney cancer. The sample consisted of CD4+ or CD8+ T cells sorted from blood, taken in a trial of the OX40 agonist ivuxolimab. CDR3 amino acids: CASSLEGLAGVKTQYF. CDR3 in DNA: TGTGCCAGCAGCTTGGAGGGACTAGCGGGAGTAAAGACCCAGTACTTC.